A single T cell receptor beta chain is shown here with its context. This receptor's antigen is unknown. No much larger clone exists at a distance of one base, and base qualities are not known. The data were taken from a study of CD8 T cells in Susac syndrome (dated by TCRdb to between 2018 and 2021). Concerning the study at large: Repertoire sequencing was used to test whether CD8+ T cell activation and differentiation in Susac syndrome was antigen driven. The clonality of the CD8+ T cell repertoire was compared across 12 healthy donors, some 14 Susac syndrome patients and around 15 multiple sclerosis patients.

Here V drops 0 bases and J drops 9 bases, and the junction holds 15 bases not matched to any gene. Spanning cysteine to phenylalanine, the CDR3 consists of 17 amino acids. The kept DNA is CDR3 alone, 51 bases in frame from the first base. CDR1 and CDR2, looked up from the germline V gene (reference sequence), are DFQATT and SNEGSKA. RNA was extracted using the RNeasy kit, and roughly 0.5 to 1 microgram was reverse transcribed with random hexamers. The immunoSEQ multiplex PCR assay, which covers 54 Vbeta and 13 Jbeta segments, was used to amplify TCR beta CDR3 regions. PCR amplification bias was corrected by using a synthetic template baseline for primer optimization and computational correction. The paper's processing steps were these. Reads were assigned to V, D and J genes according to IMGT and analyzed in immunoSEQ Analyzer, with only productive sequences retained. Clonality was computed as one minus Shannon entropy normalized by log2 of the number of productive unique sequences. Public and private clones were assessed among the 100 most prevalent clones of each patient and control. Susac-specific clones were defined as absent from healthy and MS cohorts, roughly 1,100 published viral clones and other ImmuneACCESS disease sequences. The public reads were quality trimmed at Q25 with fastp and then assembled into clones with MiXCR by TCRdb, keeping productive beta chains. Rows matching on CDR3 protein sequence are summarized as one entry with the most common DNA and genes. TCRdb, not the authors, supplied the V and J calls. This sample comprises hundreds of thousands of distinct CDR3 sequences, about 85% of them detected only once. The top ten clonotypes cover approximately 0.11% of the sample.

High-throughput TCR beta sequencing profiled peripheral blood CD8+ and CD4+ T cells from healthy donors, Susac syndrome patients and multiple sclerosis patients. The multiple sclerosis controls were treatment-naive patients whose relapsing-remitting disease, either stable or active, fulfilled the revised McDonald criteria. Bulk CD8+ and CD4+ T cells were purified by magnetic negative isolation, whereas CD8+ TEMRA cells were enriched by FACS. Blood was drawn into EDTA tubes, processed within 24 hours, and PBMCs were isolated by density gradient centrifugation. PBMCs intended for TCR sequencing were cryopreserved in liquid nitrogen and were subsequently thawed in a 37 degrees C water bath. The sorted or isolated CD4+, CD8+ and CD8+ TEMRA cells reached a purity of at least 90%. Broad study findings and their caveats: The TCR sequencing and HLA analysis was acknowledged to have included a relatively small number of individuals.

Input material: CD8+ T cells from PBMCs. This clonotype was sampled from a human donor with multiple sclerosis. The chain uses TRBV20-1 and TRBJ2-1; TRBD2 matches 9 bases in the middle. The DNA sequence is TGCAGTGCTAGAGATGATCGGGGTAGCGGGAGAATGAGTGAGCAGTTCTTC. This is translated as CSARDDRGSGRMSEQFF.